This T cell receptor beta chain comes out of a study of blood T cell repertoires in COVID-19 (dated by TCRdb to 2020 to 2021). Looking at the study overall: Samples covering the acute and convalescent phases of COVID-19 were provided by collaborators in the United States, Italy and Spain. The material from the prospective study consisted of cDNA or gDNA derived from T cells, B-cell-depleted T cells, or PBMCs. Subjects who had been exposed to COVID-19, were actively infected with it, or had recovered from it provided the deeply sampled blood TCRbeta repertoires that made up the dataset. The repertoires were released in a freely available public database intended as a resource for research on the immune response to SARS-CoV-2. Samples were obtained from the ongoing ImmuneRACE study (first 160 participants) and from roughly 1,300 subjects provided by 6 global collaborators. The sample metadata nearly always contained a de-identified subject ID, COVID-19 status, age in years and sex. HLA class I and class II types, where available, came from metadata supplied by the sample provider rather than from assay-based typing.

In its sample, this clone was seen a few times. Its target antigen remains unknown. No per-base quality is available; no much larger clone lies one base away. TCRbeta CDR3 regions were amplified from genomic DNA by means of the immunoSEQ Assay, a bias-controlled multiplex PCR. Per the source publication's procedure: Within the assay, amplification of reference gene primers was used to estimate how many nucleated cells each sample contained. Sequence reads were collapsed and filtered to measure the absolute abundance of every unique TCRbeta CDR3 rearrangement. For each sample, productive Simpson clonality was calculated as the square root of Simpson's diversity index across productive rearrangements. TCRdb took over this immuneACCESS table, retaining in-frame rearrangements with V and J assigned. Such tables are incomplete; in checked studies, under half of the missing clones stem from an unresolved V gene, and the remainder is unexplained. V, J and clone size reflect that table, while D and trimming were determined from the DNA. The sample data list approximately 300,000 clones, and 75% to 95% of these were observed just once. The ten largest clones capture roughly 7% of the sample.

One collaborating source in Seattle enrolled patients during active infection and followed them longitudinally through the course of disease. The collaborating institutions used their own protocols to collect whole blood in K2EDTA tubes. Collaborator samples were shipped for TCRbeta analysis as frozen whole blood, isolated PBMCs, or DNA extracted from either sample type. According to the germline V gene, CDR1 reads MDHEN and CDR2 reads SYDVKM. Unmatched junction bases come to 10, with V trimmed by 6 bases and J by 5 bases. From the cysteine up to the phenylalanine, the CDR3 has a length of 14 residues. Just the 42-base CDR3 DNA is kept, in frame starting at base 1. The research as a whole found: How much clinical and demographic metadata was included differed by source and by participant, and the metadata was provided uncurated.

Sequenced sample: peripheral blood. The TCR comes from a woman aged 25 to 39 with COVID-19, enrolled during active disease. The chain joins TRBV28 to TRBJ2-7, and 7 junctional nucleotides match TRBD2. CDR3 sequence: CASRAAGAPHEQYF. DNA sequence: TGTGCCAGCAGGGCGGCGGGAGCCCCCCACGAGCAGTACTTC.